In this sample, the clone carrying this TCR beta chain turned up a few times. A read error may account for a junction end that differs from germline. CDR3 length: 16 residues. The V gene's germline CDR1 is MGHRA and CDR2 YSYEKL. The study plated about 200,000 CFSE-labeled responders with about 200,000 irradiated, violet-dye-labeled stimulators. Cell sorting after the reaction yielded proliferating CFSE-low CD3+CD4+ and CD3+CD8+ responders. This sample stems from a study of graft-versus-host responses after intestinal transplantation. Study overall: Recipients were all induced with anti-thymocyte globulin, then given tacrolimus and steroids for about three years.

Findings of the study overall: Circulating GvH clones peaking coincided with falling HvG clones soon after transplant.

The repertoire was sequenced with immunoSEQ multiplex PCR; TCRdb's copy has only in-frame clones and lacks some. The data show approximately 13,000 clones, with around 30% seen just once and roughly 2.6% held by the top ten. This specimen consisted of alloreactive CD8+ T cells from a mixed lymphocyte reaction culture, obtained before intestinal transplant. Indicated subset: CFSE-low proliferating T cells sorted from approximately six-day pre-transplant mixed lymphocyte reaction (GvH or HvG direction). This clonotype originated in a human patient who received an intestinal transplant. V and J are TRBV4-1 and TRBJ2-7; TRBD2 aligns across 8 bases. In nucleotides, the CDR3 is TGTGCCAGCAGCCAGGACAGCGGGGGTGCCTCCTACGAGCAGTACTTC. Protein sequence: CASSQDSGGASYEQYF.